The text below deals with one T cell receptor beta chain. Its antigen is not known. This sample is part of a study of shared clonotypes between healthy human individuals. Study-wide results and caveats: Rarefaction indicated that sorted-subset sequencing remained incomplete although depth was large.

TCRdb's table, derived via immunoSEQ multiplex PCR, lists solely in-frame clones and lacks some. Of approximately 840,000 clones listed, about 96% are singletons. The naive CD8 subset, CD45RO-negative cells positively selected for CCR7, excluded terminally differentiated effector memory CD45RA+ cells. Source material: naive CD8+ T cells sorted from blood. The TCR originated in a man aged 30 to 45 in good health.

Here the CDR3 reads CASENSGNEQFF. The CDR3 DNA sequence: TGTGCCTCTGAAAACAGCGGCAATGAGCAGTTCTTC. The gene calls are TRBV10-3 and TRBJ2-1; D might be TRBD2 (5 bases). V lost 11 bases to trimming and J lost 6 bases, with 14 bases between them. The CDR3 is 12 residues long. From germline, CDR1 is ENHRY and CDR2 SYGVKD.